Below are 21 T cell receptor beta chains sequenced from a single sample in a study of T cell clonality in common variable immunodeficiency. Repertoires were generated with immunoSEQ multiplex PCR, while TCRdb's copy carries only in-frame clones and drops some. The sample offers 35,000 to 55,000 clones and no singletons, the top ten holding approximately 0.71%. Sequenced sample: peripheral blood mononuclear cells. The receptors were sampled from a person between 18 and 75 years old in good health.

This clone was recorded many times. The read is 3 residues too short to cover the CDR3 end, so that end is filled in from the germline J gene. The V and J genes are TRBV20-1 and TRBJ2-1; weak D call: TRBD2 (5 bases). The CDR3 totals 17 residues. The ends were cut back, 3 bases at V and 0 bases at J, with 18 bases in the middle. Germline CDR1 reads DFQATT; CDR2 reads SNEGSKA (reference sequence). The sequenced part of the CDR3 DNA is TGCAGTGCTAGGGATCCGGGGAGCCTCCACTCCTACAATGAG. This encodes CSARDPGSLHSYNE. The full CDR3 protein reads CSARDPGSLHSYNEQFF.

In this sample, this clone turned up many times. Read coverage stops 3 residues before the CDR3 terminus; the germline J gene supplies the remainder. V usage is TRBV7-6 and J usage is TRBJ2-7; TRBD2 matches 12 bases. The trim removed 1 base at V and 2 bases at J, leaving 6 bases unmatched. Germline lookup yields CDR1 SGHVS and CDR2 FNYEAQ. This CDR3 spans 17 amino acids. The covered CDR3 bases are TGTGCCAGCAGCTTAGATGGAAGACTAGCGGGGGCCTACGAG. As protein: CASSLDGRLAGAYE. The whole CDR3 protein is CASSLDGRLAGAYEQYF.

This clone was counted ten times or more. Read sequence stops 3 residues before the CDR3 end, and the germline J gene provides the missing end. The V gene is TRBV20-1, the J gene TRBJ1-2; possibly TRBD1 for D (5 bases). The CDR3 is 14 residues long. Germline CDR1 reads DFQATT; CDR2 reads SNEGSKA (reference sequence). CDR3: CSARNLVGAEGYTF. CDR3 DNA, as far as it was read: TGCAGTGCTAGGAATCTGGTAGGGGCGGAGGGC.

This clone was picked up many times. The CDR3 end falls 3 residues outside the read, so it is completed with the germline J gene. The rearrangement links TRBV20-1 to TRBJ2-5, with D unresolved. This CDR3 is built from 13 residues. V gave up 0 bases and J gave up 2 bases, with 7 bases separating them. Germline CDR1 DFQATT, CDR2 SNEGSKA (reference sequence). The sequenced CDR3 bases are TGCAGTGCTAGAGATAGCCAGCAAGAGACC. This codes for CSARDSQQET. The CDR3 reads in full as CSARDSQQETQYF.

There are many counts of this clone. The DNA ends 3 residues before the CDR3 does, and the rest of the CDR3 is filled in from the germline J gene. The V call is TRBV20-1, the J call TRBJ1-2; 10 bases are shared with TRBD1. V lost 6 bases to trimming and J lost 2 bases; unmatched junction nucleotides: 15. The germline V gene encodes CDR1 DFQATT and CDR2 SNEGSKA (reference sequence). This CDR3 is built from 17 residues. CDR3 sequence reads: CSASWGTGEVRNYGYTF. Incomplete CDR3 DNA: TGCAGTGCCAGTTGGGGGACAGGGGAAGTAAGGAACTATGGC.

In its sample, this clone was seen many times. Coverage ceases 3 residues before the CDR3 finishes, and the germline J gene fills in the end. The chain links TRBV5-1 to TRBJ1-5; the D gene is possibly TRBD1 (5 bases). With 0 bases removed from V and 9 bases from J, the gap between germline ends came to 10 bases. The CDR3 contains 13 residues. From germline, CDR1 is SGHRS and CDR2 YFSETQ. The CDR3 here is CASSLGEGRPQHF. CDR3 DNA, as far as it was read: TGCGCCAGCAGCTTGGGGGAGGGGCGGCCC.

This clone has more than one count but fewer than ten. The read gets to within 3 residues of the CDR3 end, and the germline J gene fills in the rest. The chain joins TRBV27 to TRBJ2-7; 8 nucleotides agree with TRBD1. Germline CDR1 MNHEY, CDR2 SMNVEV (reference sequence). V was clipped by 6 bases and J by 4 bases; unmatched bases: 17. This CDR3 is built from 17 residues. The part of the CDR3 DNA that was read is TGTGCCAGCAGCTTCTCCGGCCAGGGGGCCTCGAGGTACGAG. This gives the protein CASSFSGQGASRYE. In full, the CDR3 is CASSFSGQGASRYEQYF.

This clone was picked up many times. The read finishes 3 residues shy of the CDR3 end, and the germline J gene is used to complete it. This chain uses TRBV24-1 with TRBJ1-2, with TRBD1 matching over 10 bases. The CDR3 length is 14 residues. Germline loops: CDR1 KGHDR, CDR2 SFDVKD. The covered CDR3 bases are TGTGCCACCAGTGATCCTGGACAGGGGGAAGGC. Protein product: CATSDPGQGEG. The full CDR3 protein reads CATSDPGQGEGYTF.

This clone was picked up many times. The CDR3 extends 3 residues past the end of the read, so its final part is completed from the germline J gene. The genes are TRBV6-1 and TRBJ1-1; D is perhaps TRBD1 (6 bases). The V end was cut by 4 bases, the J end by 1 base, with 7 bases between. Germline CDR1 is MNHNS and CDR2 is SASEGT. The CDR3 runs to 13 residues. The covered CDR3 bases are TGTGCCAGCAGTGTACAGGGGAACACTGAA. This gives the protein CASSVQGNTE. The entire CDR3 sequence reads CASSVQGNTEAFF.

In its sample, this clone was seen many times. The read ends 3 residues early relative to the CDR3; the germline J gene fills the gap. This chain uses TRBV12-3 or TRBV12-4 with TRBJ2-1, with TRBD2 as a possible D gene (5 bases). V lost 3 bases and J lost 9, with 9 bases in between. The CDR3 spans 12 residues. Here the CDR3 reads CASSFRSGEQFF. The DNA read from the CDR3 is TGTGCCAGCAGTTTCAGGAGCGGTGAG.

This clone was seen many times. The CDR3 protein is CSVDEVSENEQFF. The part of the CDR3 DNA that was read is TGCAGCGTTGATGAGGTTAGCGAAAATGAG. V gene TRBV29-1 combines with J gene TRBJ2-1, with D maybe TRBD2 (5 bases). The read terminates 3 residues before the CDR3 end, so the remaining end is supplied by the germline J gene. V was cut by 3 bases and J by 7 bases, with 13 bases left in between. The CDR3 has 13 amino acids. The germline V gene has CDR1 SQVTM and CDR2 ANQGSEA.

Many counts were recorded for this clone. The read stops 3 residues short of the end of the CDR3; the missing end is completed from the germline J gene. The chain employs TRBV6-1 and TRBJ2-1; 9 bases align to TRBD2. Germline values: CDR1 MNHNS, CDR2 SASEGT. Trimming cost V 2 bases and J 7 bases; bases outside gene matches: 9. CDR3 length: 16 residues. This CDR3 is CASSEFMAGGTNEQFF. The CDR3 bases that were read are TGTGCCAGCAGTGAATTTATGGCGGGGGGGACGAATGAG.

This clone was seen ten or more times. The DNA ends 3 residues before the CDR3 does, and the rest of the CDR3 is filled in from the germline J gene. V gene TRBV7-8 combines with J gene TRBJ2-3; the D gene is possibly TRBD1 (5 bases). The CDR3 loop spans 15 amino acids. CDR1 and CDR2 (germline): SGHVS, FQNEAQ. Trimming removed 3 bases from V and 0 bases from J, with 10 bases in between. This CDR3 is CASSFSRASTDTQYF. CDR3 DNA (partial): TGTGCCAGCAGCTTCTCCAGGGCTAGCACAGATACG.

This clone was counted at least ten times. The covered CDR3 bases are TGTGCCAGCAGTGGGTTTCGGACTAATGCCTACGAG. It is translated as CASSGFRTNAYE. The whole CDR3 protein reads CASSGFRTNAYEQYF. The gene calls are TRBV6-1 and TRBJ2-7; a possible D gene is TRBD2 (6 bases). The sequenced fragment ends 3 residues before the CDR3 boundary, so the rest is inferred from the germline J gene. The germline gives CDR1 MNHNS, CDR2 SASEGT. CDR3 length: 15 amino acids. V lost 4 bases, J lost 2 bases, and 15 bases lay in between.

In its sample, this clone was seen many times. The CDR3 extends 3 residues past the end of the read, so its final part is completed from the germline J gene. The chain is built from TRBV7-9 and TRBJ1-4, with D possibly matching TRBD1 (6 bases). Looked up from germline, CDR1 is SEHNR and CDR2 is FQNEAQ (reference sequence). The CDR3 sequence is 15 residues long. Trimming shortened V by 2 bases and J by 7 bases, and 14 bases separated the two germline ends. The CDR3 bases that were read are TGTGCCAGCAGCTTATATGTGGGGGCAGGTGAAAAA. It codes for CASSLYVGAGEK. In full, the CDR3 is CASSLYVGAGEKLFF.

This clone was seen at least ten times. From the germline J gene comes the end of the CDR3, since the read stops 3 residues before it. V usage is TRBV20-1 and J usage is TRBJ1-4, with unresolved D. The CDR3 runs 17 residues. CDR1 is DFQATT, CDR2 SNEGSKA, per germline (reference sequence). V shed 0 bases and J shed 3 bases, with 17 bases lying between them. Here the CDR3 reads CSARDVHRLRANEKLFF. CDR3 DNA, as far as it was read: TGCAGTGCTAGAGATGTTCACCGATTGAGGGCTAATGAAAAA.

This clone was picked up many times. The sequence runs out 3 residues before the end of the CDR3; the remainder is reconstructed from the germline J gene. The chain combines TRBV4-1 with TRBJ1-1; no reliable D call. Germline values: CDR1 MGHRA, CDR2 YSYEKL. V lost 4 bases and J lost 7, with 16 bases in between. This CDR3 region has 14 residues. CDR3 DNA, as far as it was read: TGCGCCAGCAGCCCTAGAACGGGTTCCCATGAA. Protein product: CASSPRTGSHE. The whole CDR3 protein is CASSPRTGSHEAFF.

This clone was seen ten or more times. The CDR3 end falls 3 residues outside the read, so it is completed with the germline J gene. The rearrangement joins TRBV4-1 to TRBJ1-6, with a tentative D call TRBD1 (6 bases). The CDR3 has 17 amino acids. Deletions cut 2 bases from V and 0 bases from J, with 11 bases between. The germline V gene encodes CDR1 MGHRA and CDR2 YSYEKL. CDR3 in amino acids: CASSQKQGRSYNSPLHF. CDR3 DNA, as far as it was read: TGCGCCAGCAGCCAAAAACAGGGACGCTCCTATAATTCACCC.

The table lists this clone with many counts. Read coverage stops 3 residues before the CDR3 terminus; the germline J gene supplies the remainder. The chain recombines TRBV5-6 with TRBJ2-7, with TRBD2 matching 7 bases. Trimming cost V 0 bases and J 5 bases; bases outside gene matches: 5. Germline V gene sequence: CDR1 SGHDT, CDR2 YYEEEE. This CDR3 region has 14 residues. The CDR3 bases that were read are TGTGCCAGCAGCTTGGGTAGCGGGTTTAACGAG. It yields the protein CASSLGSGFNE. From start to end, the CDR3 is CASSLGSGFNEQYF.

Ten or more counts support this clone. Coverage ceases 3 residues before the CDR3 finishes, and the germline J gene fills in the end. The chain recombines TRBV19 with TRBJ1-4; D is unclear. From germline, CDR1 is LNHDA and CDR2 SQIVND (reference sequence). This CDR3 has 12 residues. Trimming removed 5 bases from V and 9 bases from J, with 10 bases in between. This CDR3 is CASSSDMKKLFF. The CDR3 DNA, read in part, is TGTGCCAGTAGTTCAGATATGAAAAAA.

In this sample, this clone turned up many times. The read halts 3 residues ahead of the CDR3 end, with the missing end drawn from the germline J gene. The chain combines TRBV9 with TRBJ2-3, with D perhaps being TRBD1 or TRBD2 (5 bases each). Germline loops: CDR1 SGDLS, CDR2 YYNGEE. V gave up 3 bases and J gave up 3 bases, with 14 bases separating them. The CDR3 covers 15 residues. The sequenced part of the CDR3 DNA is TGTGCCAGCAGCGCCCACGAGGGGCGGACAGATACG. It specifies CASSAHEGRTDT. The whole CDR3 protein reads CASSAHEGRTDTQYF.